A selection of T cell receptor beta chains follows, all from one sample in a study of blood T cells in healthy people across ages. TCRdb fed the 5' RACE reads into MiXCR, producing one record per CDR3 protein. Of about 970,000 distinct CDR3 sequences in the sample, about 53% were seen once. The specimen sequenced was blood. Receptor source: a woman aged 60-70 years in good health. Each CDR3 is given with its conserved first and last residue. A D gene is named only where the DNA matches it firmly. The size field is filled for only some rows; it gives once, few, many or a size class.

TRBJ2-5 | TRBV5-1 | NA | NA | TGCGCCAGCAGCTTACGGATAGAACAGGAGACCCAGTACTTC | CASSLRIEQETQYF
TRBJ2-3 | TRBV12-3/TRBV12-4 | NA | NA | TGTGCCAGCAGTTTCCCCCCGTCGACAGATACGCAGTATTTT | CASSFPPSTDTQYF
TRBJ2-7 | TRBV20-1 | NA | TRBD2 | TGCAGTGCATCACCCGGGACTAGCTCCTACGAGCAGTACTTC | CSASPGTSSYEQYF
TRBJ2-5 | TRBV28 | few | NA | TGTGCCAGCAGTCCAGGGGGGGGGCGGAGAGAGACCCAGTACTTC | CASSPGGGRRETQYF
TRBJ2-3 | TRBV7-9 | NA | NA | TGTGCCAGCAGCTGGGATATGGAAGATACGCAGTATTTT | CASSWDMEDTQYF
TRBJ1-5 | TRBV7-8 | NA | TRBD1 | TGTGCCTCAACGGGACAGGCAAGGAATCAGCCCCAGCATTTT | CASTGQARNQPQHF
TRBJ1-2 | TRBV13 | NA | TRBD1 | TGTGCCAGCAGCGTCGGGGACAGCAACTATGGCTACACCTTC | CASSVGDSNYGYTF
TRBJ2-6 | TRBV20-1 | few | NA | TGCAGTGCTAGAAACAGGGTTGGGGCCAACGTCCTGACTTTC | CSARNRVGANVLTF
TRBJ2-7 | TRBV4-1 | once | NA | TGCGCCAGCAGCCATGTTTTAGGCGAGCAGTACTTC | CASSHVLGEQYF
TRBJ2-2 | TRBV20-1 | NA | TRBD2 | TGCAGTGCTAGAGTTATAGGGTCAGCGGGAGATACCGGGGAGCTGTTTTTT | CSARVIGSAGDTGELFF
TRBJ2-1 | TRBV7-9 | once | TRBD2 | TGTGCCAGCAGCCGTAGCGGGATCAGGGATAGTGACAATGAGCAGTTCTTC | CASSRSGIRDSDNEQFF
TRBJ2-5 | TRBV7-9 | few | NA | TGTGCCAGCAGCCAGTTGGGGGCAGAGACCCAGTACTTC | CASSQLGAETQYF
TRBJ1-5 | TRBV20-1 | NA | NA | TGCAGTGCTAGAGAGACCCAGGTTGAGAGCAATCAGCCCCAGCATTTT | CSARETQVESNQPQHF
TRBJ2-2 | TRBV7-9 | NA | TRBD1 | TGTGCCAGCAGCCGGGACAGGGAGGTTTACACCGGGGAGCTGTTTTTT | CASSRDREVYTGELFF
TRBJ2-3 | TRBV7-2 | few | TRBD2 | TGTGCCAGCAGGGAGCGGGACCTCACAGATACGCAGTATTTT | CASRERDLTDTQYF
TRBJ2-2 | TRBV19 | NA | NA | TGTGCCAGTAGTATAGATAGGGGGTCAGGGGAGCTGTTTTTT | CASSIDRGSGELFF
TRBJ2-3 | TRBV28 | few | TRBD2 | TGTGCCAGCAGTTTAGGCGGGAGTGGATCAGATACGCAGTATTTT | CASSLGGSGSDTQYF
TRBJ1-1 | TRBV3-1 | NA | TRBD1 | TGTGCCAACAGCCGGGACAGACCAAACACTGAAGCTTTCTTT | CANSRDRPNTEAFF
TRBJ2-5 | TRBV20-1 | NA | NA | TGCAGTGTCCTAAATCGGGACTTACTTACGAGGCAGTACTTC | CSVLNRDLLTRQYF
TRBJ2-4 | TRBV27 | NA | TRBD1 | TGTGCCAGCAGCCGAAGACAGGGTTCTCCGCAGGAGCAGTACTTC | CASSRRQGSPQEQYF
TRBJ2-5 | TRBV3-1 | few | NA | TGTGCCAGCAGCCAAGATGTATCCTTAGGGCTCCAAGAGACCCAGTACTTC | CASSQDVSLGLQETQYF
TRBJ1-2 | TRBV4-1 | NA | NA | TGCGCCAGCAGCCAAGTTTTCTGGGGGGAGGAGGGAGGCTACACCTTC | CASSQVFWGEEGGYTF
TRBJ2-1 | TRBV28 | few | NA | TGTGCCATTGCGAACAATGAGCAGTTCTTC | CAIANNEQFF
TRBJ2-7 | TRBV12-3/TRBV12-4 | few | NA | TGTGCCAGCAGCCCGCTGTCAGCGGCGATCGTCGAGCAGTACTTC | CASSPLSAAIVEQYF
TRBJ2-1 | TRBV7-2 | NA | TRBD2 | TGTGCCAGCAGCTTAGGGGGACTAGCGGTAAATGTGCAGTTCTTC | CASSLGGLAVNVQFF